This passage covers 23 T cell receptor beta chains from one sample sequenced in a study of beta chain features in type 1 diabetes. Expressed TCRB transcripts got sequenced, as all isolated RNA was reverse transcribed. TCRdb's copy holds only in-frame clones and misses some; the assay was immunoSEQ multiplex PCR. The profile covers 400,000 to 600,000 clones, with roughly 30% appearing a single time and roughly 0.066% taken by the ten largest. Sequenced: naive CD4+ T cells from blood. The source of these receptors is a man aged 18 to 30 in good health.

CDR3 nucleotide sequence: TGCGCCAGCAGCTGGACAGACTACTCCTACGAGCAGTACTTC. Encoded protein: CASSWTDYSYEQYF. The genes are TRBV5-1 and TRBJ2-7, with D perhaps TRBD1 (6 bases). The germline V and J ends were trimmed by 3 bases and 0 bases, with 10 bases remaining between them. The CDR3 has 14 residues. CDR1 SGHRS and CDR2 YFSETQ come from the germline V gene.

The rearrangement joins TRBV2 to TRBJ2-1, with TRBD2 matching 9 bases. V was clipped by 7 bases and J by 9 bases; unmatched bases: 13. From germline, CDR1 is SNHLY and CDR2 FYNNEI. The CDR3 runs 15 residues. CDR3 region: CASIQEGTSISEQFF. CDR3 coding DNA: TGTGCCAGCATACAAGAGGGGACTAGCATCAGTGAGCAGTTCTTC.

This sequence joins TRBV7-2 and TRBJ2-7; 7 nucleotides agree with TRBD1. The CDR3 sequence is 15 residues long. CDR1 is SGHTA, CDR2 FQGNSA, per germline. V trimming: 2 bases; J trimming: 2 bases; junction bases outside the gene matches: 6. The CDR3: CASSLWGRGTYEQYF. CDR3 nucleotides: TGTGCCAGCAGCTTATGGGGCAGGGGGACCTACGAGCAGTACTTC.

This clone was recorded a few times. The V gene is TRBV30, the J gene TRBJ2-1, with 9 bases identical to TRBD2. CDR1 is GTSNPN and CDR2 is SVGIG in the germline V gene (reference sequence). The CDR3 runs 15 residues. J gave up 10 bases and V 1 base, and 11 bases lay outside the gene matches. The CDR3 DNA sequence: TGTGCCTGGAGTGCTGGCCGCGGGAGGGCCGGAGAGCAGTTCTTC. Encoded protein: CAWSAGRGRAGEQFF.

This clone was detected only a few times. J is TRBJ2-2 and V is TRBV29-1, with D perhaps assigned TRBD1 or TRBD2 (6 bases each). This CDR3 spans 14 amino acids. CDR1 is SQVTM, CDR2 ANQGSEA, per germline. V was shortened by 4 bases and J by 5 bases, with 14 bases between the two germline ends. This chain's CDR3 is CSVVRQGRTGELFF. As DNA, the CDR3 is TGCAGCGTTGTGAGGCAGGGGAGGACCGGGGAGCTGTTTTTT.

This rearrangement joins TRBV2 to TRBJ2-3; 7 nucleotides line up with TRBD2. Germline V gives CDR1 SNHLY, CDR2 FYNNEI. The CDR3 has 15 residues. The V and J ends lost 7 bases and 1 base, in that order; junction bases with no gene match: 8. The chain's CDR3 is CASTPTGGRTDTQYF. The CDR3 DNA sequence: TGTGCCAGCACCCCAACGGGGGGACGCACAGATACGCAGTATTTT.

This clone was seen only a few times. This CDR3 reads CASSPEEGANEQFF. Here the CDR3 DNA reads TGTGCCAGCAGCCCGGAGGAGGGAGCCAATGAGCAGTTCTTC. The genes are TRBV5-6 and TRBJ2-1; possibly TRBD2 for D (6 bases). V shed 4 bases and J shed 6 bases, with 14 bases lying between them. The CDR3 is 14 amino acids. Looked up from germline, CDR1 is SGHDT and CDR2 is YYEEEE.

This chain uses TRBV29-1 with TRBJ2-1; 9 bases line up with TRBD1. Unmatched junction bases numbered 16, after V lost 5 bases and J lost 8 bases. The germline gives CDR1 SQVTM, CDR2 ANQGSEA. The CDR3 totals 16 residues. This CDR3 reads CSVPLVRDRERYEQFF. DNA of the CDR3: TGCAGCGTTCCCTTAGTCCGGGACAGGGAACGGTATGAGCAGTTCTTC.

This clone was picked up a small number of times. The V call is TRBV4-2, the J call TRBJ2-3; 11 positions agree with TRBD2. The CDR3 length is 17 residues. The V segment lost 1 base and the J segment 2 bases; nucleotides outside the gene matches: 5. Germline-derived CDR1 and CDR2 are LGHNA and YNFKEQ. The CDR3 coding sequence is TGTGCCAGCAGCCAAGTGGGACTAGCGGAACTCACAGATACGCAGTATTTT. Its translation: CASSQVGLAELTDTQYF.

The chain links TRBV7-8 to TRBJ2-1; tentatively, D is TRBD1 (6 bases). The CDR3 loop spans 16 amino acids. The germline V gene encodes CDR1 SGHVS and CDR2 FQNEAQ. V gave up 4 bases and J gave up 2 bases, with 15 bases separating them. This CDR3 reads CASSSWGRGTYNEQFF. Written as DNA, the CDR3 is TGTGCCAGCAGCTCGTGGGGCAGGGGAACCTACAATGAGCAGTTCTTC. The full variable domain, its missing parts supplied by reference TRBV7-8 and TRBJ2-1, is GAGVSQSPRYKVAKRGQDVALRCDPISGHVSLFWYQQALGQGPEFLTYFQNEAQLDKSGLPSDRFFAERPEGSVSTLKIQRTQQEDSAVYLCASSSWGRGTYNEQFFGPGTRLTVL.

V usage is TRBV29-1 and J usage is TRBJ2-3; D not resolved. V lost 5 bases and J lost 2, with 8 bases in between. CDR3 length: 12 amino acids. CDR1 is SQVTM and CDR2 is ANQGSEA in the germline V gene. The DNA of the CDR3 is TGCAGCGTTTCTGTAGCCACAGATACGCAGTATTTT. This encodes CSVSVATDTQYF.

The chain joins TRBV25-1 to TRBJ2-7; D may be TRBD2 (5 bases). The V gene's germline CDR1 is MGHDK and CDR2 SYGVNS. V lost 2 bases to trimming and J lost 5 bases, with 16 bases between them. This CDR3 comprises 15 residues. The CDR3 region is CASSESGGNGHEQYF. CDR3 bases: TGTGCCAGCAGTGAAAGCGGTGGAAACGGTCACGAGCAGTACTTC.

This chain uses TRBV7-9 with TRBJ2-1, with D uncertain. The CDR3 has 15 residues. Germline CDR1 is SEHNR and CDR2 is FQNEAQ (reference sequence). V was shortened by 5 bases and J by 4 bases, with 15 bases between the two germline ends. The CDR3 protein is CASSPGGQDYNEQFF. CDR3 DNA sequence: TGTGCCAGCAGCCCCGGTGGGCAGGATTACAATGAGCAGTTCTTC.

The chain is built from TRBV9 and TRBJ1-2; D remains ambiguous. The V end was cut by 3 bases, the J end by 5 bases, with 17 bases between. Germline V lookup: CDR1 SGDLS, CDR2 YYNGEE. The CDR3 loop spans 15 amino acids. CDR3 region: CASSADWTDYYGYTF. As DNA, the CDR3 is TGTGCCAGCAGCGCAGACTGGACGGATTATTATGGCTACACCTTC.

The genes are TRBV30 and TRBJ2-3; D unclear. This CDR3 contains 13 residues. The germline CDR1 and CDR2 sequences are GTSNPN and SVGIG (reference sequence). Trimming took off 0 bases at V and 3 bases at J, with 7 bases between the two ends. The CDR3 DNA sequence: TGTGCCTGGAGTGTAAGGGTGACAGATACGCAGTATTTT. Translating gives CAWSVRVTDTQYF. The complete variable domain, with remaining parts taken from reference TRBV30 and TRBJ2-3, reads SQTIHQWPATLVQPVGSPLSLECTVEGTSNPNLYWYRQAAGRGLQLLFYSVGIGQISSEVPQNLSASRPQDRQFILSSKKLLLSDSGFYLCAWSVRVTDTQYFGPGTRLTVL.

This clone occurred a few times. The chain uses TRBV10-3 and TRBJ1-5; tentatively, D is TRBD1 (5 bases). Trimming took off 11 bases at V and 2 bases at J, with 16 bases between the two ends. The CDR3 loop spans 14 amino acids. Germline CDR1 ENHRY, CDR2 SYGVKD. DNA of the CDR3: TGTGCCGTCTCGGGGAGCAGGGGCAATCAGCCCCAGCATTTT. Translated, it gives CAVSGSRGNQPQHF.

This chain joins TRBV7-2 and TRBJ2-1; D is uncertain. Germline CDR1 and CDR2: SGHTA and FQGNSA. CDR3 length: 14 amino acids. Trimming cost V 0 bases and J 4 bases, with 7 bases left between them. Here the CDR3 reads CASSLATGYNEQFF. The CDR3 nucleotides read TGTGCCAGCAGCTTAGCTACGGGTTACAATGAGCAGTTCTTC.

A few counts support this clone. This chain joins TRBV25-1 and TRBJ1-1; TRBD1 matches at 7 bases. Per the germline V gene, CDR1 is MGHDK and CDR2 is SYGVNS. V gave up 10 bases and J gave up 1 base; unmatched junction bases: 9. This CDR3 contains 14 residues. The CDR3, as DNA: TGTGCCACCAGGGACAGCTTTTCGAACACTGAAGCTTTCTTT. Its protein product is CATRDSFSNTEAFF.

This clone was found once. The chain is built from TRBV2 and TRBJ2-7; the D call may be TRBD1 or TRBD2 (5 bases each). This CDR3 is 15 amino acids long. Per the germline V gene, CDR1 is SNHLY and CDR2 is FYNNEI. V lost 6 bases and J 2 bases, leaving 17 bases between the germline ends. CDR3 protein: CASSQGMFGAYEQYF. The CDR3 nucleotides read TGTGCCAGCAGCCAGGGTATGTTCGGGGCCTACGAGCAGTACTTC.

This chain links TRBV7-3 with TRBJ2-7; 7 bases agree with TRBD2. The CDR3 contains 15 residues. Trimming removed 5 bases from V and 0 bases from J; junction bases left unmatched: 7. Germline CDR1 SGHTA, CDR2 FQGTGA. CDR3 in DNA: TGTGCCAGCAGCGAGTCTAGCGGTAGCTCCTACGAGCAGTACTTC. Translating gives CASSESSGSSYEQYF.

Only a few counts were recorded for this clone. The rearrangement links TRBV10-3 to TRBJ2-1, with a weak D call TRBD2 (5 bases). Germline loops: CDR1 ENHRY, CDR2 SYGVKD. The CDR3 runs 10 residues. The germline V and J ends were trimmed by 8 bases and 10 bases, with 9 bases remaining between them. The CDR3 loop is CAISSGEQFF. The CDR3 DNA reads as TGTGCCATCTCATCGGGGGAGCAGTTCTTC.

The J gene is TRBJ2-7, the V gene TRBV27; D assignment may be TRBD1 or TRBD2 (5 bases each). The germline gives CDR1 MNHEY, CDR2 SMNVEV (reference sequence). V was pared by 4 bases and J by 6 bases, with 16 bases between. The length of the CDR3 is 14 residues. The CDR3 coding sequence is TGTGCCAGCAGTTCTCCAGGGACGGCAGTCGAGCAGTACTTC. Translating it yields CASSSPGTAVEQYF.

This clone turned up a few times. The sample holds other DNA sequences that translate to the same CDR3. The chain uses TRBV20-1 and TRBJ2-3; no clear D. The germline gives CDR1 DFQATT, CDR2 SNEGSKA (reference sequence). CDR3 length: 11 amino acids. Trimming shortened V by 3 bases and J by 6 bases, and 7 bases separated the two germline ends. The CDR3 loop is CSARRLDTQYF. In DNA, the CDR3 is TGCAGTGCTAGGCGTTTGGATACGCAGTATTTT.